The 6 T cell receptor beta chains below all came from one sample that was sequenced in a study of STAT5B mutations in CD4+ large granular lymphocyte leukemia. TCRdb's table, derived via immunoSEQ multiplex PCR, lists solely in-frame clones and lacks some. This sample has more than 30,000 clones, with around two thirds found just once. Input material: CD4+ T cells from blood buffy coats. All receptors derive from a human donor in good health.

This rearrangement joins TRBV13 to TRBJ2-7; 7 bases fit TRBD1. CDR1 and CDR2 (germline): PRHDT, FYEKMQ (reference sequence). J gave up 6 bases and V 5 bases, and 7 bases lay outside the gene matches. CDR3 length: 13 amino acids. In DNA, the CDR3 is TGTGCCAGCAGCAGGTGGACAGGATCCGAGCAGTACTTC. It translates to CASSRWTGSEQYF.

V and J are TRBV30 and TRBJ2-5; either TRBD1 or TRBD2 may fit D (6 bases each). The CDR3 spans 12 residues. Trimming took off 0 bases at V and 5 bases at J, with 7 bases between the two ends. In germline, CDR1 is GTSNPN, CDR2 SVGIG (reference sequence). The CDR3 loop is CAWSVGGETQYF. The CDR3 nucleotides read TGTGCCTGGAGTGTAGGGGGGGAGACCCAGTACTTC.

DNA of the CDR3: TGTGCCAGTAGCTACAAAATTAACACTGAAGCTTTCTTT. Its translation is CASSYKINTEAFF. This chain links TRBV19 with TRBJ1-1; no firm D call. CDR1 and CDR2 (germline): LNHDA, SQIVND (reference sequence). V lost 6 bases and J 2 bases, leaving 10 bases between the germline ends. This CDR3 has 13 amino acids.

This chain connects TRBV28 to TRBJ1-6, with 9 bases fitting TRBD1. Trimming cost V 6 bases and J 13 bases; bases outside gene matches: 13. The CDR3 has 15 amino acids. Germline assignment: CDR1 MDHEN and CDR2 SYDVKM. In nucleotides, the CDR3 is TGTGCCAGCAGCTCCACGGGACAGGGCTTAGCCCCCCTCCACTTT. This translates into CASSSTGQGLAPLHF.

The CDR3 spells CASSLGQGEQFF. CDR3 bases: TGTGCCAGCAGTTTGGGGCAGGGCGAGCAGTTCTTC. The J gene is TRBJ2-1, the V gene TRBV27; D may be TRBD1 (5 bases). Germline V CDR1 and CDR2: MNHEY, SMNVEV (reference sequence). The V end lost 3 bases, the J end lost 10 bases, and 10 bases lay between the germline ends. This CDR3 contains 12 residues.

V gene TRBV14 combines with J gene TRBJ2-5; D gene unclear. V was trimmed by 0 bases and J by 5 bases, leaving 13 bases between them. Germline values: CDR1 SGHDN, CDR2 FVKESK. This CDR3 contains 15 residues. The CDR3 spells CASSQDVLSLETQYF. The CDR3 bases are TGTGCCAGCAGCCAAGATGTCCTTAGCCTGGAGACCCAGTACTTC.